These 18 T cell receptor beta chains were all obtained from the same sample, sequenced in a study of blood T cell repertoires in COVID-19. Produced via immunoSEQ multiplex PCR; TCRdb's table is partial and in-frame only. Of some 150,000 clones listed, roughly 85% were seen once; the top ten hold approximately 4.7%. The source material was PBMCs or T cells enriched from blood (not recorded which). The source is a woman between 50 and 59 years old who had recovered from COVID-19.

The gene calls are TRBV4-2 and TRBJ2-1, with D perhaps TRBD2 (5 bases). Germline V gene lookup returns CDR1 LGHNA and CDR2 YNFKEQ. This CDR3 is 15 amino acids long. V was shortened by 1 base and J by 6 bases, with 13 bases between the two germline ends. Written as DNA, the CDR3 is TGTGCCAGCAGCCAAGGTCTAGCTCATAGCAATGAGCAGTTCTTC. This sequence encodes CASSQGLAHSNEQFF.

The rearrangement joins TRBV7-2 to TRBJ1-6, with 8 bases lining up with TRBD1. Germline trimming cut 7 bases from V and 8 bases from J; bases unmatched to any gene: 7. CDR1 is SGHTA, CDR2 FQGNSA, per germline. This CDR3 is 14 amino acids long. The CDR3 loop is CASTLLTGDSPLHF. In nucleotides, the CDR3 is TGTGCCAGCACCCTACTGACAGGGGATTCACCCCTCCACTTT.

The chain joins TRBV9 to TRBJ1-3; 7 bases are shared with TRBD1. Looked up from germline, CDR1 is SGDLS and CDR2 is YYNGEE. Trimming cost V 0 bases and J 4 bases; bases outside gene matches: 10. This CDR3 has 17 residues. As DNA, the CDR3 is TGTGCCAGCAGCGTAGCTGGAGGGGGCGCTTCGGGAAACACCATATATTTT. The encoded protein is CASSVAGGGASGNTIYF.

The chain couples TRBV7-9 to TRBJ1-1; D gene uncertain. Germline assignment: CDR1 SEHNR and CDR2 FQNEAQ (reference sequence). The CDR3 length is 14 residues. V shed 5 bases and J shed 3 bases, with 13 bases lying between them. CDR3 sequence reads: CASSKAGGDTEAFF. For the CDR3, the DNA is TGTGCCAGCAGCAAGGCGGGCGGGGACACTGAAGCTTTCTTT.

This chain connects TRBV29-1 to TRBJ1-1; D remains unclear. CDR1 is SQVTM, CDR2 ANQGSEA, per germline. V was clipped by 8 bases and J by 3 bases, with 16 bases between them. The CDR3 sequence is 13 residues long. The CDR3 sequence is CSSKSRGYTEAFF. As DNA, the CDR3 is TGCAGCTCCAAATCCCGGGGTTACACTGAAGCTTTCTTT.

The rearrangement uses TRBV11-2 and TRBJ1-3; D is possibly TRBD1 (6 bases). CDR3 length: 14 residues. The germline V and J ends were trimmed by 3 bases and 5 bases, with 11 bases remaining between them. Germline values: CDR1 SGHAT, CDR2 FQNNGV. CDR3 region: CASSLQGPRNTIYF. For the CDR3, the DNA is TGTGCCAGCAGCTTGCAGGGGCCTAGAAACACCATATATTTT.

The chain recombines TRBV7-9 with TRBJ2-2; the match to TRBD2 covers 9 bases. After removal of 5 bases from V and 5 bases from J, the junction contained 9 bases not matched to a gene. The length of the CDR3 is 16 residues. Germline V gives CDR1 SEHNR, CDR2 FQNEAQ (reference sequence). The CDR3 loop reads CASSPILAGQTGELFF. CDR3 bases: TGTGCCAGCAGCCCCATTCTAGCGGGGCAGACCGGGGAGCTGTTTTTT.

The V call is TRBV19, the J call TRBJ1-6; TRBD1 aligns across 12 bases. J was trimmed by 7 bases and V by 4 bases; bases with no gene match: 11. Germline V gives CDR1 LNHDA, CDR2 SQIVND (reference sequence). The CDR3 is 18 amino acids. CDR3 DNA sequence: TGTGCCAGTAGTAACAAAAGGGGGACAGGGGGCACGAATTCACCCCTCCACTTT. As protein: CASSNKRGTGGTNSPLHF.

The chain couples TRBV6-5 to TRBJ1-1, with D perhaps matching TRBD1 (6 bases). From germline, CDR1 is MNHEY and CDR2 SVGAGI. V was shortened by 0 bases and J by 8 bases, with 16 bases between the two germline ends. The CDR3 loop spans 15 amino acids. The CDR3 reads CASSYSSTPGTEAFF. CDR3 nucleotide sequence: TGTGCCAGCAGTTACTCGAGTACCCCCGGGACAGAAGCTTTCTTT.

CDR3 loop: CASTTGDGLQPQHF. CDR3 bases: TGTGCCAGCACCACGGGGGACGGTCTTCAGCCCCAGCATTTT. The rearrangement joins TRBV6-5 to TRBJ1-5; perhaps TRBD1 as D (5 bases). This CDR3 contains 14 residues. The V end was cut by 7 bases, the J end by 6 bases, with 16 bases between. Germline CDR1 MNHEY, CDR2 SVGAGI.

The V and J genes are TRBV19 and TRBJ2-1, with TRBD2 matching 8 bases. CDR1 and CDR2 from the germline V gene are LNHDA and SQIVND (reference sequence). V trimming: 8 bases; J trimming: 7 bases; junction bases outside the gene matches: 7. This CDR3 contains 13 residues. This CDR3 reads CASSREGRNEQFF. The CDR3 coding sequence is TGTGCCAGTTCCCGGGAGGGCCGGAATGAGCAGTTCTTC.

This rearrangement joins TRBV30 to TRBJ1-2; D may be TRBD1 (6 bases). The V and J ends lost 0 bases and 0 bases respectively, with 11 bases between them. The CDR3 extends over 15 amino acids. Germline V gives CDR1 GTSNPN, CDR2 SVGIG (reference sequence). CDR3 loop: CAWSVRGRANYGYTF. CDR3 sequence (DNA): TGTGCCTGGAGTGTGAGGGGGAGAGCTAACTATGGCTACACCTTC. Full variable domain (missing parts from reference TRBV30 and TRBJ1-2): SQTIHQWPATLVQPVGSPLSLECTVEGTSNPNLYWYRQAAGRGLQLLFYSVGIGQISSEVPQNLSASRPQDRQFILSSKKLLLSDSGFYLCAWSVRGRANYGYTFGSGTRLTVV.

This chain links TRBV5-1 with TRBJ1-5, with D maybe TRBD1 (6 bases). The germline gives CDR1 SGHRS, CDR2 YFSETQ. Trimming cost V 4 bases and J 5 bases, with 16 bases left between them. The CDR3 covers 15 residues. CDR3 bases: TGCGCCAGCAGCCCTCTGACAGGTGGGGATCAGCCCCAGCATTTT. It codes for CASSPLTGGDQPQHF.

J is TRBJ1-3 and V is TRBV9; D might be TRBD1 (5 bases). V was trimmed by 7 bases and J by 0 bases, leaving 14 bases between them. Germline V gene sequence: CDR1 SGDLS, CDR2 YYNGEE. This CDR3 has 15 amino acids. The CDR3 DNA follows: TGTGCCAGCTCGGCTTGGGGCAGCTCTGGAAACACCATATATTTT. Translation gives CASSAWGSSGNTIYF.

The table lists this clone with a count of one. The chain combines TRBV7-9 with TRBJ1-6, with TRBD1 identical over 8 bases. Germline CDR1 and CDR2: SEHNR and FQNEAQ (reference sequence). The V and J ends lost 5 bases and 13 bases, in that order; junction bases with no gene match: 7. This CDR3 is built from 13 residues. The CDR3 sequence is CASSTGGGWPLHF. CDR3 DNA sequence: TGTGCCAGCAGCACAGGGGGGGGCTGGCCCCTCCACTTT.

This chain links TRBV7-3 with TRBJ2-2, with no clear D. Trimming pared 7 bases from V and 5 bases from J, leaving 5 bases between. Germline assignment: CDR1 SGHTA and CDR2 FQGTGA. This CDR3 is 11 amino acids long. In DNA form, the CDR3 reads TGTGCCAGCACTAGTACCGGGGAGCTGTTTTTT. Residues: CASTSTGELFF.

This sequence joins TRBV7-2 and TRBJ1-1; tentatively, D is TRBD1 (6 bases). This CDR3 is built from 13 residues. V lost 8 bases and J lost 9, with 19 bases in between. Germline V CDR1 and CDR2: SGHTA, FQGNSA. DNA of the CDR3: TGTGCCAGCCGACTAGCGGGGGCAGTTCAAGCTTTCTTT. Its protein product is CASRLAGAVQAFF.

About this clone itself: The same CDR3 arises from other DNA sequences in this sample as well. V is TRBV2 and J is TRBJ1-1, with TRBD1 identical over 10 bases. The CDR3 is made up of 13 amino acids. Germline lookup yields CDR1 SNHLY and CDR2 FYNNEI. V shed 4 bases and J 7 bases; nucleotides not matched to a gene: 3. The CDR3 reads CASSVTGGSEAFF. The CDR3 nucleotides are TGTGCCAGCAGTGTGACAGGGGGCAGTGAAGCTTTCTTT.